This T cell receptor beta chain emerged from a study of Graves' ophthalmopathy and Graves' hyperthyroidism. Study-wide results and limits: Detected in blood as well were most expanded thyroid clonotypes with frequency above 0.001. With 70.59% sensitivity and more than 72% specificity, the model predicted ophthalmopathy progression.

Orbital computed tomography, thyroid ultrasound, TRAb, serum thyroxine and clinical symptoms formed the basis of diagnosis. The authors used Ficoll-Paque density gradient centrifugation to separate PBMCs. The input was about 10 ml of fresh peripheral blood. Investigators amplified TCR beta CDR3 regions from RNA transcripts. The authors performed first-round RT-PCR with HTBI primers and then a second-round multiplex PCR. TCRdb reprocessed the multiplex PCR reads with MiXCR, giving one entry per CDR3 protein. The sample carries 40,000 to 45,000 distinct CDR3 sequences, over 40% recorded once. The germline V gene has CDR1 MNHEY and CDR2 SVGAGI. The J segment lost 0 bases and the V segment lost 5 bases, leaving 6 bases of the junction unmatched. The CDR3 sequence is 17 residues long. As to this clonotype: Its specificity is unknown.

This sequence originates from an adult man with Graves' ophthalmopathy. The sequencing input was peripheral blood. The V call is TRBV6-5, the J call TRBJ2-3; TRBD1 aligns across 12 bases. The CDR3 reads CASSPGTGGSSTDTQYF. CDR3 bases: TGTGCCAGCAGTCCGGGGACAGGGGGCTCGAGCACAGATACGCAGTATTTT.